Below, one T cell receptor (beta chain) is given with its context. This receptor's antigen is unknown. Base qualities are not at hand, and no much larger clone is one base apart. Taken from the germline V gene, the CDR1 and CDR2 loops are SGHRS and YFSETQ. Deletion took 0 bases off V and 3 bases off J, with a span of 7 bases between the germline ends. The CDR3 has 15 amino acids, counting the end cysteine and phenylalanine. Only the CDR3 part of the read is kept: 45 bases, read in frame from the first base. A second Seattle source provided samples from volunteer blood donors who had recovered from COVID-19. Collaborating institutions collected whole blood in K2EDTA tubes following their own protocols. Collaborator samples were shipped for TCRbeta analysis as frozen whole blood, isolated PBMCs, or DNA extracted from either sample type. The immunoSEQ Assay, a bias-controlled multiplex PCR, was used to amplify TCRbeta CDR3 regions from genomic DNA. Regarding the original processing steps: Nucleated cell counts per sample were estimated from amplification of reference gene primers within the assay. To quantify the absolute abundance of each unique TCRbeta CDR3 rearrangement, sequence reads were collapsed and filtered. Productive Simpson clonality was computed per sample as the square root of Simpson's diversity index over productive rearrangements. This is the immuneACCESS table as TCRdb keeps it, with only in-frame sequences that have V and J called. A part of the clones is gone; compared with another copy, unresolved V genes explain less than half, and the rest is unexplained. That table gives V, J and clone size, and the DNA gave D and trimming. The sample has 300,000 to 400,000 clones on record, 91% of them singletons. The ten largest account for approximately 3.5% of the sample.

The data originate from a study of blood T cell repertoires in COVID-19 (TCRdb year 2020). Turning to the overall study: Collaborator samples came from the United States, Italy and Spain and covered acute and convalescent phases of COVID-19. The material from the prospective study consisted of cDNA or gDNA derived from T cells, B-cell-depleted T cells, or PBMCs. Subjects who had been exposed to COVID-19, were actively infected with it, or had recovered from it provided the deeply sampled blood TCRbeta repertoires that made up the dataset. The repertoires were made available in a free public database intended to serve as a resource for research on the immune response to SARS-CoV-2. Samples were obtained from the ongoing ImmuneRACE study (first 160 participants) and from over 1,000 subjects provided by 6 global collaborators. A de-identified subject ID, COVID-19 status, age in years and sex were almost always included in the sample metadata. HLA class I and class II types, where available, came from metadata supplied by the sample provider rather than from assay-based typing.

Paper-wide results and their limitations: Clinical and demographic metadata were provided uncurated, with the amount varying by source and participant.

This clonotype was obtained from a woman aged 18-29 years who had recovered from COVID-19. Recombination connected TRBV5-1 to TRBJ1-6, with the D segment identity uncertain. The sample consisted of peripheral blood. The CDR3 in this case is CASSLASFYNSPLHF. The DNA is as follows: TGCGCCAGCAGCTTGGCGTCTTTCTATAATTCACCCCTCCACTTT.